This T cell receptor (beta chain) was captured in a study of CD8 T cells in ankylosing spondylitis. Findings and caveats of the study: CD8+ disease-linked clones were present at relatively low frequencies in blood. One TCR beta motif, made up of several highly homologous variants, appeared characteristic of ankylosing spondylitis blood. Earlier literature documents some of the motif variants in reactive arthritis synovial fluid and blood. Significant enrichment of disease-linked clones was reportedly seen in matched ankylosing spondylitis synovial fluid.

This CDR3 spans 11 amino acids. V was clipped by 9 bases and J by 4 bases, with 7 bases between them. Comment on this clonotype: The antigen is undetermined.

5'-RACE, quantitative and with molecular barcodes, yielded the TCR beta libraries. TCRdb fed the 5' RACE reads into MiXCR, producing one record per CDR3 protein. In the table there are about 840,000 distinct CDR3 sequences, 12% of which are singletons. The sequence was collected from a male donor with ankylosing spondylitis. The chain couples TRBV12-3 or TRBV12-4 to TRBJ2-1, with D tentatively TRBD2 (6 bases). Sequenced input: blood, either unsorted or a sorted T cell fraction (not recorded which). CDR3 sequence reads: CARSGYNEQFF. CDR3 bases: TGTGCCAGGAGCGGGTACAATGAGCAGTTCTTC.